One sample yielded the 20 T cell receptor beta chains listed below, sequenced in a study of T cell clonality in common variable immunodeficiency. Produced via immunoSEQ multiplex PCR; TCRdb's table is partial and in-frame only. This sample comprises around 34,000 clones, none seen once only. Sequencing used peripheral blood mononuclear cells. The receptors were sampled from a person between 18 and 69 years old in good health.

In this sample, this clone turned up many times. Read coverage stops 3 residues before the CDR3 terminus; the germline J gene supplies the remainder. This sequence joins TRBV19 and TRBJ2-1; TRBD1 aligns across 7 bases. CDR3 length: 13 residues. V lost 6 bases to trimming and J lost 8 bases; unmatched junction nucleotides: 7. Germline V gene lookup returns CDR1 LNHDA and CDR2 SQIVND (reference sequence). The covered CDR3 bases are TGTGCCAGTAGCGTCCAGGGGGTCGATGAG. It specifies CASSVQGVDE. The full CDR3 reads CASSVQGVDEQFF.

This clone appeared many times. The read gets to within 3 residues of the CDR3 end, and the germline J gene fills in the rest. V gene TRBV12-3 or TRBV12-4 combines with J gene TRBJ2-2; 7 bases agree with TRBD1. The CDR3 extends over 14 amino acids. V was clipped by 5 bases and J by 9 bases; unmatched bases: 9. The CDR3 loop is CASSQQRQGRELFF. The sequenced CDR3 bases are TGTGCCAGCAGTCAACAGCGACAGGGCCGGGAG.

This clone was found many times. The CDR3: CASRADLINEQYF. The sequenced part of the CDR3 DNA is TGTGCCAGCAGAGCCGACTTGATCAACGAG. The V and J genes are TRBV5-6 and TRBJ2-7, with D unresolved. The DNA ends 3 residues before the CDR3 does, and the rest of the CDR3 is filled in from the germline J gene. The ends were cut back, 5 bases at V and 5 bases at J, with 14 bases in the middle. CDR3 length: 13 amino acids. CDR1 is SGHDT, CDR2 YYEEEE, per germline.

In this sample, this clone turned up many times. With the read ending 3 residues before the CDR3 end, the germline J gene is used to fill in that end. The rearrangement joins TRBV29-1 to TRBJ1-2, with D possibly matching TRBD1 (6 bases). Per germline, CDR1 SQVTM and CDR2 ANQGSEA. The CDR3 sequence is 11 residues long. The CDR3 loop reads CSADSPRGYTF. CDR3 DNA (partial): TGCAGCGCGGACAGCCCGAGGGGC. The variable domain in full, completed from reference TRBV29-1 and TRBJ1-2, reads SAVISQKPSRDICQRGTSLTIQCQVDSQVTMMFWYRQQPGQSLTLIATANQGSEATYESGFVIDKFPISRPNLTFSTLTVSNMSPEDSSIYLCSADSPRGYTFGSGTRLTVV.

Ten or more counts support this clone. The read terminates 3 residues before the CDR3 end, so the remaining end is supplied by the germline J gene. The V call is TRBV19, the J call TRBJ1-1; TRBD1 agrees at 10 bases. CDR1 is LNHDA and CDR2 is SQIVND in the germline V gene (reference sequence). This CDR3 region has 16 residues. J lost 3 bases, V lost 6 bases, and 10 bases had no gene match. CDR3 bases read: TGTGCCAGTAGGAACCGGGACAGGGGATCTGACACTGAA. Its translation is CASRNRDRGSDTE. In full, the CDR3 is CASRNRDRGSDTEAFF.

This clone was counted many times. Sequencing ends 3 residues short of the CDR3 end; the germline J gene provides the rest. The J gene is TRBJ1-1, the V gene TRBV10-3; 7 bases line up with TRBD1. This CDR3 spans 13 amino acids. Germline V CDR1 and CDR2: ENHRY, SYGVKD. CDR3 loop: CALSGTLQGQAFF. The part of the CDR3 DNA that was read is TGTGCCCTTTCCGGGACATTACAGGGGCAA.

This clone was detected many times. The read gets to within 3 residues of the CDR3 end, and the germline J gene fills in the rest. The chain combines TRBV6-1 with TRBJ1-2; D possibly corresponds to TRBD1 (6 bases). Germline CDR1 reads MNHNS; CDR2 reads SASEGT. The CDR3 length is 15 residues. The V end lost 1 base, the J end lost 4 bases, and 13 bases lay between the germline ends. CDR3 protein: CASSEGGGVGYGYTF. The CDR3 DNA, read in part, is TGTGCCAGCAGTGAAGGAGGGGGGGTTGGCTATGGC.

In its sample, this clone was seen many times. The CDR3 end is not reached by the read, which stops 3 residues before it; the germline J gene fills it in. The chain uses TRBV6-4 and TRBJ2-2, with D unresolved. Trimming stripped 4 bases from V and 1 base from J, with 4 bases between. CDR3 length equals 13 residues. Germline assignment: CDR1 MRHNA and CDR2 SNTAGT. The chain's CDR3 is CASSAGNTGELFF. Incomplete CDR3 DNA: TGTGCCAGCAGTGCCGGGAACACCGGGGAG.

This clone came up many times. Partial CDR3 DNA: TGCAGTGCTAGATTACCGGACAGCTCCTACAATGAG. Amino acid sequence: CSARLPDSSYNE. The whole CDR3 reads CSARLPDSSYNEQFF. V is TRBV20-1 and J is TRBJ2-1, with D perhaps TRBD1 (6 bases). The observed sequence ends 3 residues before the CDR3 terminus, with the missing tail filled in from the germline J gene. This CDR3 is 15 amino acids long. The germline V gene encodes CDR1 DFQATT and CDR2 SNEGSKA (reference sequence). The germline V and J ends were trimmed by 2 bases and 0 bases, with 11 bases remaining between them.

This clone was seen many times. The CDR3 extends 3 residues past the end of the read, so its final part is completed from the germline J gene. The chain carries TRBV20-1 and TRBJ1-1, with D possibly TRBD1 on 5 matching bases. Trimming cost V 5 bases and J 6 bases, with 19 bases left between them. The CDR3 runs to 14 residues. Germline CDR1 and CDR2: DFQATT and SNEGSKA (reference sequence). CDR3 sequence: CSALDWGGYAEAFF. The sequenced part of the CDR3 DNA is TGCAGTGCTCTAGACTGGGGGGGTTACGCTGAA.

This clone was picked up many times. The sequence runs out 3 residues before the end of the CDR3; the remainder is reconstructed from the germline J gene. The J gene is TRBJ2-5, the V gene TRBV2; D is unclear. Trimming removed 7 bases from V and 2 bases from J, with 11 bases in between. Germline V gene lookup returns CDR1 SNHLY and CDR2 FYNNEI. The CDR3 runs 13 residues. This chain's CDR3 is CASILAIQETQYF. CDR3 DNA, as far as it was read: TGTGCCAGCATATTGGCCATACAAGAGACC.

This clone was found many times. The sequenced CDR3 bases are TGTGCCAGCAGCGAGGACAGGAACTATGGC. The encoded protein is CASSEDRNYG. In full, the CDR3 is CASSEDRNYGYTF. This chain uses TRBV2 with TRBJ1-2; 7 positions agree with TRBD1. The CDR3 end falls 3 residues outside the read, so it is completed with the germline J gene. Germline V gene data show CDR1 as SNHLY and CDR2 as FYNNEI. V was pared by 6 bases and J by 2 bases, with 3 bases of the junction left unmatched. This CDR3 region has 13 residues.

There are many counts of this clone. The sequenced fragment ends 3 residues before the CDR3 boundary, so the rest is inferred from the germline J gene. The V call is TRBV30, the J call TRBJ1-2; no reliable D call. From germline, CDR1 is GTSNPN and CDR2 SVGIG (reference sequence). The CDR3 runs 11 residues. CDR3 loop: CAWSVRGGYTF. CDR3 DNA (partial): TGTGCCTGGAGTGTACGCGGAGGC.

CDR3 DNA, as far as it was read: TGCAGTGCTAAGTCATTTGCGGGGGTCCCCACAGATACC. Its protein product is CSAKSFAGVPTDT. The CDR3 in full is CSAKSFAGVPTDTYTF. The chain couples TRBV20-1 to TRBJ1-2; tentative D call: TRBD1 (5 bases). The sequence runs out 3 residues before the end of the CDR3; the remainder is reconstructed from the germline J gene. This CDR3 contains 16 residues. CDR1 is DFQATT and CDR2 is SNEGSKA in the germline V gene (reference sequence).

This clone was seen repeatedly, ten times or more. The read finishes 3 residues shy of the CDR3 end, and the germline J gene is used to complete it. J is TRBJ2-1 and V is TRBV30, with 8 bases matching TRBD2. The germline V gene has CDR1 GTSNPN and CDR2 SVGIG (reference sequence). With 0 bases clipped from V and 5 bases from J, the junction kept 0 bases outside the gene matches. This CDR3 is 13 amino acids long. CDR3 DNA, as far as it was read: TGTGCCTGGAGTGTACTAGCGGACAATGAG. Protein: CAWSVLADNE. The CDR3, in full, reads CAWSVLADNEQFF. The variable domain in full, with the rest retrieved from reference TRBV30 and TRBJ2-1, is SQTIHQWPATLVQPVGSPLSLECTVEGTSNPNLYWYRQAAGRGLQLLFYSVGIGQISSEVPQNLSASRPQDRQFILSSKKLLLSDSGFYLCAWSVLADNEQFFGPGTRLTVL.

This clone occurred many times. The sequenced fragment ends 3 residues before the CDR3 boundary, so the rest is inferred from the germline J gene. The V and J genes are TRBV15 and TRBJ2-7; 10 nucleotides match TRBD2. Trimming at V came to 0 bases and at J to 4 bases, leaving 15 bases not matched to a gene. The CDR3 extends over 19 amino acids. Germline V gene lookup returns CDR1 LNHNV and CDR2 YYDKDF (reference sequence). Incomplete CDR3 DNA: TGTGCCACCAGCAGAGATCGCCTAGCGGGAGTACCCAAGAGGTACGAG. Its protein product is CATSRDRLAGVPKRYE. The whole CDR3 sequence is CATSRDRLAGVPKRYEQYF. Supplemented by reference TRBV15 and TRBJ2-7, the full variable domain reads DAMVIQNPRYQVTQFGKPVTLSCSQTLNHNVMYWYQQKSSQAPKLLFHYYDKDFNNEADTPDNFQSRRPNTSFCFLDIRSPGLGDTAMYLCATSRDRLAGVPKRYEQYFGPGTRLTVT.

This clone was recorded many times. The sequenced fragment ends 3 residues before the CDR3 boundary, so the rest is inferred from the germline J gene. V is TRBV28 and J is TRBJ2-6; D unresolved. CDR1 is MDHEN and CDR2 is SYDVKM in the germline V gene. The CDR3 length is 16 residues. Trimming cost V 6 bases and J 1 base, with 13 bases left between them. CDR3 amino acids: CASSPPGGSGANVLTF. CDR3 DNA (partial): TGTGCCAGCAGCCCCCCGGGTGGGTCTGGGGCCAACGTC.

This clone was seen ten or more times. The DNA ends 3 residues before the CDR3 does, and the rest of the CDR3 is filled in from the germline J gene. This sequence joins TRBV20-1 and TRBJ2-2; a weak D match, TRBD2 (6 bases). CDR3 length: 16 residues. V lost 0 bases, J lost 0 bases, and 11 bases lay in between. CDR1 and CDR2 (germline): DFQATT, SNEGSKA (reference sequence). The CDR3 loop reads CSARDLRGTNTGELFF. The part of the CDR3 DNA that was read is TGCAGTGCTAGAGATCTCCGCGGGACGAACACCGGGGAG.

This clone showed up many times. With the read ending 3 residues before the CDR3 end, the germline J gene is used to fill in that end. The chain recombines TRBV2 with TRBJ2-1; a weak D match, TRBD2 (6 bases). The CDR3 contains 13 residues. The germline V and J ends were trimmed by 3 bases and 7 bases, with 10 bases remaining between them. The germline gives CDR1 SNHLY, CDR2 FYNNEI. The sequenced CDR3 bases are TGTGCCAGCAGTGATAGGAGGGGTAATGAG. Protein: CASSDRRGNE. From start to end, the CDR3 is CASSDRRGNEQFF.

This clone has ten or more counts. Read coverage stops 3 residues before the CDR3 terminus; the germline J gene supplies the remainder. The V call is TRBV12-3 or TRBV12-4, the J call TRBJ2-3; D gene uncertain. The CDR3 is 12 amino acids. V was shortened by 5 bases and J by 0 bases, with 3 bases between the two germline ends. CDR3: CASSRSTDTQYF. CDR3 DNA (partial): TGTGCCAGCAGTCGTAGCACAGATACG.